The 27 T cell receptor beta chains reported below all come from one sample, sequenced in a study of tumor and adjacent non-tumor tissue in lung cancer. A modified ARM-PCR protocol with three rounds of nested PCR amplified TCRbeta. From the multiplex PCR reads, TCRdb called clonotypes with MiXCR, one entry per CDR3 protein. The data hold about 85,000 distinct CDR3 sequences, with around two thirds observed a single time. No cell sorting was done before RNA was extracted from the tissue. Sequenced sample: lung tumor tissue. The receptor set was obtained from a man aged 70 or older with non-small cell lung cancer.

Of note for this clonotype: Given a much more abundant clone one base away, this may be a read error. This CDR3 reads CASGPITGGLSSYNEQFF. DNA for the CDR3: TGTGCCAGCGGCCCTATAACGGGGGGCCTTAGCTCCTACAATGAGCAGTTCTTC. This sequence joins TRBV5-4 and TRBJ2-1; D is perhaps TRBD2 (7 bases). The CDR3 length is 18 residues. CDR1 and CDR2 from the germline V gene are SGHNT and YYREEE (reference sequence). V was trimmed by 7 bases and J by 0 bases, leaving 23 bases between them.

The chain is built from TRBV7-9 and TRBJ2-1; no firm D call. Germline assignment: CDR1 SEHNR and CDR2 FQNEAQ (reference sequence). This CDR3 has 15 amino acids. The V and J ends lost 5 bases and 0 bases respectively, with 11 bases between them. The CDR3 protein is CASSATPSSYNEQFF. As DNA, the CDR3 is TGTGCCAGCAGCGCCACACCGAGCTCCTACAATGAGCAGTTCTTC.

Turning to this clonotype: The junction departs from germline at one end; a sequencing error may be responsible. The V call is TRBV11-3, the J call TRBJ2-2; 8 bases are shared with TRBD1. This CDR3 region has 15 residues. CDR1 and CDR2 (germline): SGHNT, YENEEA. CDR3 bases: TGTGCCGGCAGCCAACAGGGGGTGGACACCGGGGAGCTGTTTTTT. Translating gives CAGSQQGVDTGELFF. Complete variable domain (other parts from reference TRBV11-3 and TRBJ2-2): EAGVVQSPRYKIIEKKQPVAFWCNPISGHNTLYWYLQNLGQGPELLIRYENEEAVDDSQLPKDRFSAERLKGVDSTLKIQPAELGDSAVYLCAGSQQGVDTGELFFGEGSRLTVL.

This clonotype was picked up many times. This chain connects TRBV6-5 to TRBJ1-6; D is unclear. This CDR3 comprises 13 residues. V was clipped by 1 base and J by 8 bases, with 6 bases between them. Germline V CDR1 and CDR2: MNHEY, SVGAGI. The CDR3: CASSYWADSPLHF. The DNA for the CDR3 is TGTGCCAGCAGTTACTGGGCAGATTCACCCCTCCACTTT.

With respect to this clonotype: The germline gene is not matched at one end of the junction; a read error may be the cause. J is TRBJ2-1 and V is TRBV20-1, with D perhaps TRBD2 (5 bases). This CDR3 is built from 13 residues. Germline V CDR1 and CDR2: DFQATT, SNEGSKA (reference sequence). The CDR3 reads CSAGSDSYYEQFF. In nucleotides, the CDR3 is TGCAGTGCTGGTAGCGACTCCTACTATGAGCAGTTCTTC.

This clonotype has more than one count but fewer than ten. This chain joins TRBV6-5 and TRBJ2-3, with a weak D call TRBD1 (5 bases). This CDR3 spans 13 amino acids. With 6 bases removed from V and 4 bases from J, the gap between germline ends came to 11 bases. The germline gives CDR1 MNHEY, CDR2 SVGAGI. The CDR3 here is CASRPGHSDTQYF. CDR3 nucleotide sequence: TGTGCCAGCAGACCAGGACATTCAGATACGCAGTATTTT.

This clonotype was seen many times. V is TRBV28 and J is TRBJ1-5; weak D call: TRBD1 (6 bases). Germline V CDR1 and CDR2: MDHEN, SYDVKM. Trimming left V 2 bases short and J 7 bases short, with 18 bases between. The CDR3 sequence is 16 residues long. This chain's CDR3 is CASSLGRGRVRQPQHF. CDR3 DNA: TGTGCCAGCAGTTTAGGCCGGGGGCGAGTAAGACAGCCCCAGCATTTT.

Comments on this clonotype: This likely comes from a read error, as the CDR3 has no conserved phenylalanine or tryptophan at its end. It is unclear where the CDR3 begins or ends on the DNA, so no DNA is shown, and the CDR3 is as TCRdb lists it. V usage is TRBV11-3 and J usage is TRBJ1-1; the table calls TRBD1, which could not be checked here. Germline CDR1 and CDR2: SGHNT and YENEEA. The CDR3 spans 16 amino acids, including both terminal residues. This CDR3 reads CAISRSGTNMNTEVFS.

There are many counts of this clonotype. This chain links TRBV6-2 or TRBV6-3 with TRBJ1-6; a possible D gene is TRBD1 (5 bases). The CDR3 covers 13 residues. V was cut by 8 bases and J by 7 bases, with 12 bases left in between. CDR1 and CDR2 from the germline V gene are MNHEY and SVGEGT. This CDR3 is CASGAGMNSPLHF. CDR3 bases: TGTGCCAGCGGGGCAGGGATGAATTCACCCCTCCACTTT.

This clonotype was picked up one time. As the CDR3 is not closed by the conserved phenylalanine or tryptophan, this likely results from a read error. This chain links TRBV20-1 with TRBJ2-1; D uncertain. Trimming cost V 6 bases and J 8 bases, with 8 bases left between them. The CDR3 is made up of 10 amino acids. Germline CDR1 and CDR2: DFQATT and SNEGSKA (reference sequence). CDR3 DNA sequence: TGCAGTGCCCGGATCTATGAGCAGTTCATC. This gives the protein CSARIYEQFI.

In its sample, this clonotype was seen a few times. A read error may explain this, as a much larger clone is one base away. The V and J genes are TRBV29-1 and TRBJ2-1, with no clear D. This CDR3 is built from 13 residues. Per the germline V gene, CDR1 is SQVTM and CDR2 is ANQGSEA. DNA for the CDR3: TGCAGCGTGGCGTTGTCATTCGGCAATGAGAAGTTCTTC. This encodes CSVALSFGNEKFF.

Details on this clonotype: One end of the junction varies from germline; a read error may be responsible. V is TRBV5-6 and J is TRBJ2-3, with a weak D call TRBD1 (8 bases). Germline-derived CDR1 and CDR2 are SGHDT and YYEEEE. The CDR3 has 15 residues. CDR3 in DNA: TGTGGCAGCAGCGGAAACAGGGGGGGGACAGATACGCAGTATTTT. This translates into CGSSGNRGGTDTQYF.

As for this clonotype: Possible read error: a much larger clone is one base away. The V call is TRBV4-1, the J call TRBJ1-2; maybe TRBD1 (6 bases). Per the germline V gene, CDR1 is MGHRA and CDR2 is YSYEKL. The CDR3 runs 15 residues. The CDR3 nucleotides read TGCGCCAGCAGCCTCCAGCCAGGGGATAACTATGGCTGCACCTTC. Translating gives CASSLQPGDNYGCTF.

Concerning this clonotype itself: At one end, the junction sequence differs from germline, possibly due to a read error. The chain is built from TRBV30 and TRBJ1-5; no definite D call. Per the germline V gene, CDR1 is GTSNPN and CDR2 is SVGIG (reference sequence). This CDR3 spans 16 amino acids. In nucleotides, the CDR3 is TGTGCCTGGAGTGTACGAGGGAGGTTTGTCAATCGGCCCCAGCATTTT. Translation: CAWSVRGRFVNRPQHF.

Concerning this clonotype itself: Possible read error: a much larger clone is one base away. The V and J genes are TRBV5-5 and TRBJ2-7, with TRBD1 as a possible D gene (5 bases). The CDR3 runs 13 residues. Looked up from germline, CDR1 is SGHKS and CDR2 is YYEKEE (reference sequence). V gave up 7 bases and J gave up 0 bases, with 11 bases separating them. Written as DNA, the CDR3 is TGTGCCAGCCGTCAGGGCCACTCCTACGAGCAGTACTTC. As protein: CASRQGHSYEQYF.

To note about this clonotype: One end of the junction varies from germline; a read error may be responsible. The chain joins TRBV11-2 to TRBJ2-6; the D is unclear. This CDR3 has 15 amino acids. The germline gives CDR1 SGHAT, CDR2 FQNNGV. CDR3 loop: CTSSFFHPGANVLTF. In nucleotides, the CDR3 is TGCACCAGCAGCTTTTTTCACCCTGGGGCCAACGTCCTGACTTTC.

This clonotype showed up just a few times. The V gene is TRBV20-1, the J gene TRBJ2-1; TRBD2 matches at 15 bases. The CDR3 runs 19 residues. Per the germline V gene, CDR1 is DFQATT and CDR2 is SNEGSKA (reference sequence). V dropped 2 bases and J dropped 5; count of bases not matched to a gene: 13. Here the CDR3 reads CSARTFGRTSGRVDNEQFF. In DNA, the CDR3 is TGCAGTGCTAGAACGTTCGGGAGGACTAGCGGGAGGGTAGACAATGAGCAGTTCTTC.

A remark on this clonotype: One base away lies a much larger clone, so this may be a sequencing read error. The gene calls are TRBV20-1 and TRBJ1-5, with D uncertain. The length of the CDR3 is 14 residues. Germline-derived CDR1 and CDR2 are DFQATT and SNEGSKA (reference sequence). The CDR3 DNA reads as TGCAGTGCTAGAGGGGGTTGGGGATATCAGCCCCAGCTTTTT. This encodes CSARGGWGYQPQLF.

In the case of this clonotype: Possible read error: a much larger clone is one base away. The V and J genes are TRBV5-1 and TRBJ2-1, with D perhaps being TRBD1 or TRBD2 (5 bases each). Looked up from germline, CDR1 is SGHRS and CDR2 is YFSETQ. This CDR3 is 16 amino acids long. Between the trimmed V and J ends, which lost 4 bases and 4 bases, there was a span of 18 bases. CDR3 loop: CASSLGDPWGYNEQFF. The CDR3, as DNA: TGCGCCAGCAGCCTTGGGGACCCCTGGGGGTACAATGAGCAGTTCTTC.

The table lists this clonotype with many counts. The CDR3 loop is CASSYVGGEADTQYF. CDR3 in DNA: TGTGCCAGCAGTTACGTCGGGGGCGAGGCAGATACGCAGTATTTT. The chain carries TRBV6-5 and TRBJ2-3; D is perhaps TRBD1 or TRBD2 (6 bases each). The CDR3 runs 15 residues. V lost 2 bases and J 4 bases, leaving 13 bases between the germline ends. CDR1 is MNHEY and CDR2 is SVGAGI in the germline V gene.

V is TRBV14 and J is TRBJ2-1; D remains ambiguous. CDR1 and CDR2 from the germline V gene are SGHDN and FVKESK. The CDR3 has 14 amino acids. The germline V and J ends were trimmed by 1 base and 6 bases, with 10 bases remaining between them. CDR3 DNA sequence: TGTGCCAGCAGCCAAGCAGGCGGAACCAATGAGCAGTTCTTC. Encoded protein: CASSQAGGTNEQFF.

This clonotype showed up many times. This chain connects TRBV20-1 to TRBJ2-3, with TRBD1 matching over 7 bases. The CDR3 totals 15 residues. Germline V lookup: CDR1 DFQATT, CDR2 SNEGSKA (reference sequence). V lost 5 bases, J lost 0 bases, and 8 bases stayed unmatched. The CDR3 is CSASRTGWSTDTQYF. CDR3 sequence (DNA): TGCAGTGCTTCACGGACAGGTTGGAGCACAGATACGCAGTATTTT.

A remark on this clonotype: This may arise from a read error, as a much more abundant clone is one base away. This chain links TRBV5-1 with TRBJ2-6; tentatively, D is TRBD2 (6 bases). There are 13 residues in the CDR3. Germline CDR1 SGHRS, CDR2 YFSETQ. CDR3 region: CASSVGGANVLPF. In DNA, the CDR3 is TGCGCCAGCAGTGTCGGAGGGGCCAACGTCCTGCCTTTC.

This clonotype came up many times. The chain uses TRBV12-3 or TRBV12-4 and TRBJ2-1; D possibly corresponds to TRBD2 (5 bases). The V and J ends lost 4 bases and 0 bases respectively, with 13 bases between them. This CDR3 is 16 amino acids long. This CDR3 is CASSSPGRASYNEQFF. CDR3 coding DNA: TGTGCCAGCAGTTCTCCCGGGCGGGCCTCCTACAATGAGCAGTTCTTC.

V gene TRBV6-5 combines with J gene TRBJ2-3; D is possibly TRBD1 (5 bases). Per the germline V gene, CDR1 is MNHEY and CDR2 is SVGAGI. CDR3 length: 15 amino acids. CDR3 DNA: TGTGCAGCAATGCAGACAGAGATCTGCACAGATACGCAGTATTTT. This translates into CAAMQTEICTDTQYF.

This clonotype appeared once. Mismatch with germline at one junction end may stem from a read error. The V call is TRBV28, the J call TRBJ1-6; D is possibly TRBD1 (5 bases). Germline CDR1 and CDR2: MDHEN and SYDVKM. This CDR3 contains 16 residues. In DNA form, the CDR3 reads TGTGCCAGAAGTTTCCCAGGGAGTACCTATAATTCACCCCTCCACTTT. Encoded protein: CARSFPGSTYNSPLHF.

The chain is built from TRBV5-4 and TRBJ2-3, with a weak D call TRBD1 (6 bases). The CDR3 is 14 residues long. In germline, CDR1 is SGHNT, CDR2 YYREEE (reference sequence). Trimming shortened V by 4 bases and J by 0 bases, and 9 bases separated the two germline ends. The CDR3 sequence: CASSNGQSTDTQYF. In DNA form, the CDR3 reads TGTGCCAGCAGCAATGGACAGAGCACAGATACGCAGTATTTT.